This TCR beta chain was obtained from a study of neurological immune-mediated disorders. TCRdb analysed the 5' RACE reads with MiXCR anew, one entry per CDR3 protein. The sample holds under 70,000 distinct CDR3 sequences, 24% seen once. Time point defined: technical triplicate 2. The CDR3 loop spans 13 amino acids. Per germline, CDR1 SGHRS and CDR2 YFSETQ. The V gene lost 4 bases and the J gene lost 1 base, with 7 bases spanning the gap. Study-level results: The study found no CDR3 amino acid sequences shared by expanded clones across subjects, suggesting private repertoires in all groups.

Of note for this clonotype: Its antigen is not known.

This clonotype was obtained from a man aged 60 to 69 with HTLV-1-associated myelopathy (HAM/TSP). The chain couples TRBV5-1 to TRBJ2-3; D not certain. Sequences were obtained from PBMCs. CDR3 region: CASSGIGTDTQYF. The CDR3 DNA is TGCGCCAGCAGCGGGATAGGCACAGATACGCAGTATTTT.